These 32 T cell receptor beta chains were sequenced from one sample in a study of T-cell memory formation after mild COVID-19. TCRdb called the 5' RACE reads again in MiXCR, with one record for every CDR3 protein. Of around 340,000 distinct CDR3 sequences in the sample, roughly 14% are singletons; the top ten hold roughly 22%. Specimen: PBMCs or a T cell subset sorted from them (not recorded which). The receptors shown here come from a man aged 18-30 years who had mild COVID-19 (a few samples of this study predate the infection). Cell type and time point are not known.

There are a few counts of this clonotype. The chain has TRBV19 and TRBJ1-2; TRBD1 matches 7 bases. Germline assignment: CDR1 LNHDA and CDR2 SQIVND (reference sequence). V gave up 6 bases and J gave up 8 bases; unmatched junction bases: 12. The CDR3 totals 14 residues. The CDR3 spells CASSTARGGKGYTF. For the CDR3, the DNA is TGTGCCAGTAGCACGGCCCGAGGGGGCAAAGGCTACACCTTC.

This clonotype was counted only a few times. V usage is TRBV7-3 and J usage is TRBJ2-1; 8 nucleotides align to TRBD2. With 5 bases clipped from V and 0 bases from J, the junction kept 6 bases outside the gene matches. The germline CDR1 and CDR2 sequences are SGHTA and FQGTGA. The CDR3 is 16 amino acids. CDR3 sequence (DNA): TGTGCCAGCAGCCGCGGGGGGTCCAGCTCCTACAATGAGCAGTTCTTC. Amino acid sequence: CASSRGGSSSYNEQFF.

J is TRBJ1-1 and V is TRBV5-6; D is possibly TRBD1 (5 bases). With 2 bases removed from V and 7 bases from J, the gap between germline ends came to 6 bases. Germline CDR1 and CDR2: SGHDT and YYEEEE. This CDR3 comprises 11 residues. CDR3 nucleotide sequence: TGTGCCAGCAGCTTTGACAGTGAAGCTTTCTTT. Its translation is CASSFDSEAFF.

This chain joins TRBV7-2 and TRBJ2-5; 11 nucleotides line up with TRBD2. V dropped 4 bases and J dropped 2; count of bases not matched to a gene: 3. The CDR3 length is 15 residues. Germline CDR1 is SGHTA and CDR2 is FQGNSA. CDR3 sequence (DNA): TGTGCCAGCAGCTCTAGCGGGGGGACACAAGAGACCCAGTACTTC. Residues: CASSSSGGTQETQYF.

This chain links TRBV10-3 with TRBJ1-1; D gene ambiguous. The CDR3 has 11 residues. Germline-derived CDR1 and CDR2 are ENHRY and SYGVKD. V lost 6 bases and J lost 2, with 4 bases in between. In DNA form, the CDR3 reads TGTGCCATCAGGAGTAACACTGAAGCTTTCTTT. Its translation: CAIRSNTEAFF.

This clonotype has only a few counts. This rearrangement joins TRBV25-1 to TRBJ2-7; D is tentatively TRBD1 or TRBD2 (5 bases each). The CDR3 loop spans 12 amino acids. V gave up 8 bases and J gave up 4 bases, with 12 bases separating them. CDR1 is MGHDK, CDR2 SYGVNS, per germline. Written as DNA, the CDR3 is TGTGCCAGCCAGGGAGAACCTTACGAGCAGTACTTC. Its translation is CASQGEPYEQYF.

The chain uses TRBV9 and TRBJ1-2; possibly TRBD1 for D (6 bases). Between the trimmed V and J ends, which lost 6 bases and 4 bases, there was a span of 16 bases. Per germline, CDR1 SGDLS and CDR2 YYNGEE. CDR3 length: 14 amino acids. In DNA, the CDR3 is TGTGCCAGCACCTCAAGCACAGGGTCCTATGGCTACACCTTC. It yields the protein CASTSSTGSYGYTF.

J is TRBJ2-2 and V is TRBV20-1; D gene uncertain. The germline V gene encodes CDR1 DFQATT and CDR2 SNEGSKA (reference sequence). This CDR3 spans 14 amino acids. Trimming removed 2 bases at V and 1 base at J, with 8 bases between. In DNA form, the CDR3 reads TGCAGTGCTAGACAGATGGGGAACACCGGGGAGCTGTTTTTT. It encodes CSARQMGNTGELFF.

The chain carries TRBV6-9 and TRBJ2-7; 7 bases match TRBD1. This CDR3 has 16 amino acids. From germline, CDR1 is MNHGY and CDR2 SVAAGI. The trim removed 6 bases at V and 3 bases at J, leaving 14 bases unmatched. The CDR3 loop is CASSRDSYPSIYEQYV. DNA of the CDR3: TGTGCCAGCAGCCGGGACAGTTATCCCTCTATCTACGAGCAGTACGTC.

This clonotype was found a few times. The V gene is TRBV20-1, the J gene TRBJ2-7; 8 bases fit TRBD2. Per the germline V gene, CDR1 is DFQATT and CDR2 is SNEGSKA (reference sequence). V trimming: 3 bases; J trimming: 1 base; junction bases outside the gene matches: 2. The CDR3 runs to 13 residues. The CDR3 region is CSASGTRSYEQYF. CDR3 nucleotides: TGCAGTGCTAGTGGGACTAGGTCCTACGAGCAGTACTTC.

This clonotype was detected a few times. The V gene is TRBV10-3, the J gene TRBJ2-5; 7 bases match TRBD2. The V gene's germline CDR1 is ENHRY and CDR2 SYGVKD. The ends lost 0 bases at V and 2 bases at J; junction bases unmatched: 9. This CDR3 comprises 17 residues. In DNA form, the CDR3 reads TGTGCCATCAGTGAGTCTGAGCGGGGTCGGTTACAAGAGACCCAGTACTTC. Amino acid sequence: CAISESERGRLQETQYF.

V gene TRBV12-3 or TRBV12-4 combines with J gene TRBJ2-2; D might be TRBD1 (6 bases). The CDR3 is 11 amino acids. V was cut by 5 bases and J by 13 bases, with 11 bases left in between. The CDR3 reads CASSTGRALFF. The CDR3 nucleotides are TGTGCCAGCAGTACAGGGCGGGCGCTGTTTTTT.

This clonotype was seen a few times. The CDR3 bases are TGCAGTGCTACCGGACCCCGCTATGGGAGGGGAAATCGCGGGGAGCTGTTTTTT. Protein: CSATGPRYGRGNRGELFF. The chain links TRBV20-1 to TRBJ2-2, with 7 bases lining up with TRBD2. Germline V lookup: CDR1 DFQATT, CDR2 SNEGSKA (reference sequence). Germline trimming cut 4 bases from V and 7 bases from J; bases unmatched to any gene: 21. This CDR3 is 18 amino acids long.

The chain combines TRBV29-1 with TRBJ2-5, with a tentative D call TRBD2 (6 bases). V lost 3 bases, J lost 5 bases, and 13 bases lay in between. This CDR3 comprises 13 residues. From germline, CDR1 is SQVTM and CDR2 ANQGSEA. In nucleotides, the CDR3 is TGCAGCGTTGACGGGGCGGGGATGGAGACCCAGTACTTC. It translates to CSVDGAGMETQYF.

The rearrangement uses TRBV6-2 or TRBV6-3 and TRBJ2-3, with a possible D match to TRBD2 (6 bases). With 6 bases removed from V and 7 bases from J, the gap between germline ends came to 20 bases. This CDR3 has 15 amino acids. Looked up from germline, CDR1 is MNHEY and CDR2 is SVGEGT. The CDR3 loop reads CASRRLMYSGYTQYF. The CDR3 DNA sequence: TGTGCCAGCAGAAGACTGATGTATAGCGGCTATACGCAGTATTTT.

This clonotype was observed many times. DNA of the CDR3: TGCGCCAGCAGCCCTCTCGCGGGGGCGGGGGATACGCAGTATTTT. It codes for CASSPLAGAGDTQYF. This chain uses TRBV4-1 with TRBJ2-3; D possibly corresponds to TRBD2 (7 bases). Per germline, CDR1 MGHRA and CDR2 YSYEKL. Between the trimmed V and J ends, which lost 4 bases and 6 bases, there was a span of 17 bases. The CDR3 sequence is 15 residues long.

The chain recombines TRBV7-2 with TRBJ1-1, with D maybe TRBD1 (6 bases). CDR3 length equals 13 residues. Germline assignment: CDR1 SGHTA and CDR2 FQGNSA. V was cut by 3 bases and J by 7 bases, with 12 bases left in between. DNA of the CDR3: TGTGCCAGCAGCTTTATACAGGGTATTGAAGCTTTCTTT. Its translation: CASSFIQGIEAFF.

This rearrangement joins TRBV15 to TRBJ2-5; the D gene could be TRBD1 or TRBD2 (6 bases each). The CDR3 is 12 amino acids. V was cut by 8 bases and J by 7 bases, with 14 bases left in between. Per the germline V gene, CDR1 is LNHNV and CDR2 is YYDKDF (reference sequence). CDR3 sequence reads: CATGLGGGTQYF. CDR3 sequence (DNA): TGTGCCACCGGTCTCGGAGGGGGGACCCAGTACTTC.

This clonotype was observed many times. The CDR3 is CASSQEGPGALSYEQYF. The CDR3 DNA sequence: TGCGCCAGCAGCCAAGAAGGGCCCGGGGCGTTATCCTACGAGCAGTACTTC. V usage is TRBV4-3 and J usage is TRBJ2-7; either TRBD1 or TRBD2 may supply D (5 bases each). Germline values: CDR1 LGHNA, CDR2 YSLEER. The CDR3 consists of 17 residues. V was shortened by 0 bases and J by 1 base, with 16 bases between the two germline ends.

DNA for the CDR3: TGTGCCAGCAGTTTATACATAATGGGGGAAAACATTCAGTACTTC. Its protein is CASSLYIMGENIQYF. The V gene is TRBV28, the J gene TRBJ2-4; D tentatively reads TRBD1 or TRBD2 (5 bases each). The CDR3 extends over 15 amino acids. V was trimmed by 1 base and J by 5 bases, leaving 12 bases between them. CDR1 is MDHEN, CDR2 SYDVKM, per germline.

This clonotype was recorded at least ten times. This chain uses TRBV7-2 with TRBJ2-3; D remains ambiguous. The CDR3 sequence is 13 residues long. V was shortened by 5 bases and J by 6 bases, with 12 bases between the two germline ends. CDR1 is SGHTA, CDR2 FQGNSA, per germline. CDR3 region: CASSPNQRDTQYF. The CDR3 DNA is TGTGCCAGCAGCCCGAACCAACGGGATACGCAGTATTTT.

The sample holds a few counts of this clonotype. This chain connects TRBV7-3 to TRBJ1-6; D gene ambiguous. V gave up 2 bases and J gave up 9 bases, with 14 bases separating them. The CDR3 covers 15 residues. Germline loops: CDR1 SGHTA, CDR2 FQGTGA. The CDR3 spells CASSLREGRSSPLHF. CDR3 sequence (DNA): TGTGCCAGCAGCTTACGGGAGGGAAGAAGTTCACCCCTCCACTTT.

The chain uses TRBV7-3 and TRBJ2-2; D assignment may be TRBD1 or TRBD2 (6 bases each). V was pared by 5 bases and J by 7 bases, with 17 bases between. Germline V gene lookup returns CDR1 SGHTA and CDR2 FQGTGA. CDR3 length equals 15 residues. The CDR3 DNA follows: TGTGCCAGCAGCCTAAAAGGGGGGCGCATCGGGGAGCTGTTTTTT. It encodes CASSLKGGRIGELFF.

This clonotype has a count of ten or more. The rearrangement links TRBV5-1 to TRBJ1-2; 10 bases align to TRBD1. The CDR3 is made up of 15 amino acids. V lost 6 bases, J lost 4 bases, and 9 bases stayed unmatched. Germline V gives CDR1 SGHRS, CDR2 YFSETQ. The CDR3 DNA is TGCGCCAGCACCCTCGGACAGGGGGAGAGCTATGGCTACACCTTC. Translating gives CASTLGQGESYGYTF.

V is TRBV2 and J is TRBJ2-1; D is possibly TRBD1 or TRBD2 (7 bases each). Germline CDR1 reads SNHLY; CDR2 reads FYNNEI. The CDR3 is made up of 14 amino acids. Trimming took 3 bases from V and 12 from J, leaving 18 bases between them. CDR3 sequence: CASSEGGGGVGQFF. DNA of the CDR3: TGTGCCAGCAGTGAGGGAGGGGGCGGAGTTGGGCAGTTCTTC.

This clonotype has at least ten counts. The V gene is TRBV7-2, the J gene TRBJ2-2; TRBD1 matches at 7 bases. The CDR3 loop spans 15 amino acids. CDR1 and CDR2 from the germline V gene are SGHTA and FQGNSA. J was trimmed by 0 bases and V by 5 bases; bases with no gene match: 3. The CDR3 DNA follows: TGTGCCAGCAGCGAACAGGGGACGAACACCGGGGAGCTGTTTTTT. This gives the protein CASSEQGTNTGELFF. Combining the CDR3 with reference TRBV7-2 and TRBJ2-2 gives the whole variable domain GAGVSQSPSNKVTEKGKDVELRCDPISGHTALYWYRQSLGQGLEFLIYFQGNSAPDKSGLPSDRFSAERTGGSVSTLTIQRTQQEDSAVYLCASSEQGTNTGELFFGEGSRLTVL.

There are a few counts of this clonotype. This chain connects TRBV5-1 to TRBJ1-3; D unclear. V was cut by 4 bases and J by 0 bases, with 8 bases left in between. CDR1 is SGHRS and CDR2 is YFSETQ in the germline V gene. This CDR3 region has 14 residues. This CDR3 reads CASSLAGSGNTIYF. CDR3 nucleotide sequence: TGCGCCAGCAGCCTGGCGGGCTCTGGAAACACCATATATTTT.

CDR3 loop: CATHQGNYEQYF. The CDR3 DNA reads TGTGCCACCCACCAGGGGAACTACGAGCAGTACTTC. The chain carries TRBV24-1 and TRBJ2-7; D perhaps matches TRBD1 (6 bases). This CDR3 has 12 residues. Germline V gives CDR1 KGHDR, CDR2 SFDVKD. Trimming shortened V by 9 bases and J by 3 bases, and 11 bases separated the two germline ends.

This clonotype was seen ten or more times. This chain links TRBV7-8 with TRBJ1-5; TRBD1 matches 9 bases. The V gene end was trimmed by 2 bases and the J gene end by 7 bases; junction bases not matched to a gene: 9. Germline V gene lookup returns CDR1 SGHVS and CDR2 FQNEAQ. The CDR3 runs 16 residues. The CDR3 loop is CASSLSGQGLIQPQHF. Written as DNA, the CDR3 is TGTGCCAGCAGCTTATCGGGACAGGGTTTGATACAGCCCCAGCATTTT.

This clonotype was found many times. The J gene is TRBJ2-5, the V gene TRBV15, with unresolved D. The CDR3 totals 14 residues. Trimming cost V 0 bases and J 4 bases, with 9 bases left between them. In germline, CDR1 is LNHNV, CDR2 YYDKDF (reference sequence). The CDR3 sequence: CATSRDFVRETQYF. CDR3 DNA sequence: TGTGCCACCAGCAGAGACTTTGTGAGAGAGACCCAGTACTTC.

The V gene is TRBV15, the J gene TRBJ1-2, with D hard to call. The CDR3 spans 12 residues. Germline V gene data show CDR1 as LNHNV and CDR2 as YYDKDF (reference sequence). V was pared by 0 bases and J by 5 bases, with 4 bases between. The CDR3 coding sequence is TGTGCCACCAGCAGAGAAGAATATGGCTACACCTTC. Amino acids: CATSREEYGYTF.

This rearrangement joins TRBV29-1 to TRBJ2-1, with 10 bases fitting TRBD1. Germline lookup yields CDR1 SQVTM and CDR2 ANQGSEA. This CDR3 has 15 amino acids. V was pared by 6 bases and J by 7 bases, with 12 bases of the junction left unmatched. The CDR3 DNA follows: TGCAGCGTCGTGCCTTTGAGGACAGGGGGAAATGAGCAGTTCTTC. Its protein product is CSVVPLRTGGNEQFF.